This T cell receptor (beta chain) emerged from a study of cytomegalovirus exposure and HLA in healthy donors. The germline V and J ends were trimmed by 6 bases and 2 bases, with 14 bases remaining between them. There are 15 residues in the CDR3. Per the germline V gene, CDR1 is MNHEY and CDR2 is SVGAGI. This clone was observed a few times. The PCR was carried out with 60 Vbeta primers and 13 Jbeta primers. The method was immunoSEQ multiplex PCR; TCRdb's version includes in-frame clones alone and lacks a portion of them. The sample includes around 190,000 clones, about 80% seen only once; the top ten take just under 3%.

Sequenced sample: PBMCs. The genes are TRBV6-5 and TRBJ2-4; D call uncertain. This receptor was obtained from a woman between 25 and 40 years old in good health and CMV-seronegative. CDR3 region: CASRYAERTKNIQYF. CDR3 coding DNA: TGTGCCAGCAGGTACGCGGAGAGGACCAAAAACATTCAGTACTTC.